This T cell receptor (beta chain) was observed in a study of PD-1 blockade in classical Hodgkin lymphoma. Notes on the study in general: It was reported that newly diagnosed patients had less baseline TCR diversity than healthy donors. Initiation of nivolumab under 1 year after ASCT led to exclusion of patients.

Using immunoSEQ multiplex PCR, the repertoire was profiled, and TCRdb retains in-frame clones only, with some absent. Of tens of thousands of clones listed, 77% are singletons. Described time point: cycle 4 day 1 (C4D1), after 6 weeks of nivolumab. Relapses following autologous stem cell transplantation were seen in all patients, with brentuximab vedotin exposure varying. The CDR3 is made up of 12 amino acids. Trimming pared 3 bases from V and 7 bases from J, leaving 7 bases between. Germline V gene lookup returns CDR1 SEHNR and CDR2 FQNEAQ (reference sequence). A word on this clone: The antigen is undetermined.

This clonotype was obtained from a human donor with classical Hodgkin lymphoma. The chain joins TRBV7-9 to TRBJ2-1; D remains ambiguous. The sample was peripheral blood mononuclear cells (PBMCs), taken before the fourth cycle of nivolumab. CDR3 DNA: TGTGCCAGCAGCTTTTTGGGAAATGAGCAGTTCTTC. Amino acid sequence: CASSFLGNEQFF. Full variable domain (outside the CDR3, taken from reference TRBV7-9 and TRBJ2-1): DTGVSQNPRHKITKRGQNVTFRCDPISEHNRLYWYRQTLGQGPEFLTYFQNEAQLEKSRLLSDRFSAERPKGSFSTLEIQRTEQGDSAMYLCASSFLGNEQFFGPGTRLTVL.